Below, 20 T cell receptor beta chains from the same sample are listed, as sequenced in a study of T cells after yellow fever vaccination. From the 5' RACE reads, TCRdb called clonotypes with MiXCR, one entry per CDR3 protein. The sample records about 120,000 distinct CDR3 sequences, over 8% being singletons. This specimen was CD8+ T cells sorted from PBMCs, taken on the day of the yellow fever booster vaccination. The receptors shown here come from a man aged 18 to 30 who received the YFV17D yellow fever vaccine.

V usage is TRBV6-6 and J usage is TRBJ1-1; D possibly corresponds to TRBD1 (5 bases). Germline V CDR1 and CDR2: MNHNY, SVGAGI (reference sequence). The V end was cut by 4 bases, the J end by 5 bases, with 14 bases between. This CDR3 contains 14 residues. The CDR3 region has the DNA TGTGCCAGCAGTTCGGGACTTCGGGAGACTGAAGCTTTCTTT. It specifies CASSSGLRETEAFF.

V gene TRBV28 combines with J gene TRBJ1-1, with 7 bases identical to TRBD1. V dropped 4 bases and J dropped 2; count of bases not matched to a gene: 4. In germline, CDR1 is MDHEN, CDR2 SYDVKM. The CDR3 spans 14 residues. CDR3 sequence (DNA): TGTGCCAGCAGTTCTCAGGGGGGAAACACTGAAGCTTTCTTT. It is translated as CASSSQGGNTEAFF.

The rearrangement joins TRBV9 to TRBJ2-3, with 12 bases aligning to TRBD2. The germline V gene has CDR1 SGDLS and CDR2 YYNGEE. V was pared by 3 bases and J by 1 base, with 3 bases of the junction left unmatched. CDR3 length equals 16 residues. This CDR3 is CASSASGGAGTDTQYF. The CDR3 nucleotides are TGTGCCAGCAGCGCTAGCGGGGGGGCCGGCACAGATACGCAGTATTTT. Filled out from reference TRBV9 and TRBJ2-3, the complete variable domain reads DSGVTQTPKHLITATGQRVTLRCSPRSGDLSVYWYQQSLDQGLQFLIQYYNGEERAKGNILERFSAQQFPDLHSELNLSSLELGDSALYFCASSASGGAGTDTQYFGPGTRLTVL.

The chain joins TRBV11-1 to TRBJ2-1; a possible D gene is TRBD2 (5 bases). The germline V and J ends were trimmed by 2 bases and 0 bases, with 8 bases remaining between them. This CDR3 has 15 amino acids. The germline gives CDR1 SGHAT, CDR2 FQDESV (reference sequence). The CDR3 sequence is CASSLLGSSYNEQFF. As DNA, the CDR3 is TGTGCCAGCAGCTTATTGGGGAGCTCCTACAATGAGCAGTTCTTC.

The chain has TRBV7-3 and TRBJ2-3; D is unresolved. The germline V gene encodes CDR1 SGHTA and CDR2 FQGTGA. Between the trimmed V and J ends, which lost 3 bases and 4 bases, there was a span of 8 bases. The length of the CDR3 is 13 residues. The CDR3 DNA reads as TGTGCCAGCAGCTTGGGGTGGGCAGATACGCAGTATTTT. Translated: CASSLGWADTQYF.

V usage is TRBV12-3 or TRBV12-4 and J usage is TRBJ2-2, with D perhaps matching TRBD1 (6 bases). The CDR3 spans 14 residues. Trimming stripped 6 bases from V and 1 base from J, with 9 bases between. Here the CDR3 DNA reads TGTGCCAGCAGGGGGGCCCTGAACACCGGGGAGCTGTTTTTT. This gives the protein CASRGALNTGELFF.

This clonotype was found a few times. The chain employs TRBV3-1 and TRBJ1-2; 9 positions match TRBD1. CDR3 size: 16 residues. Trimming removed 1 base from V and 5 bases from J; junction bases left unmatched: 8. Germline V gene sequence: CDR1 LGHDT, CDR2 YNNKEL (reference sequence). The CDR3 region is CASSQVGRDREYGYTF. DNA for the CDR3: TGTGCCAGCAGCCAAGTGGGCCGGGACAGGGAATATGGCTACACCTTC.

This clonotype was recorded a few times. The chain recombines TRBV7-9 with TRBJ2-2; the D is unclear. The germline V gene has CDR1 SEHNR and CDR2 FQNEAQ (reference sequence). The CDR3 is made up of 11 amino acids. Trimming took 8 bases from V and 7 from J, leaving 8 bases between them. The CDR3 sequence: CASLLGGELFF. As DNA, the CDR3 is TGTGCCAGCCTTTTGGGCGGGGAGCTGTTTTTT.

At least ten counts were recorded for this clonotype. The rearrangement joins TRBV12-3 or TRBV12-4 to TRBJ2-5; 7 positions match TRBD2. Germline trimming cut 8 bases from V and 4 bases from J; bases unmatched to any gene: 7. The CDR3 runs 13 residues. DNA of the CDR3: TGTGCCAGCCTGGGGGGGTTGAGAGAGACCCAGTACTTC. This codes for CASLGGLRETQYF.

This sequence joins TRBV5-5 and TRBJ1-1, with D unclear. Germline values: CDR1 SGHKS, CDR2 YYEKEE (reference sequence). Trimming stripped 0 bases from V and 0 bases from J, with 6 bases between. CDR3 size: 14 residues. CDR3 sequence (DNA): TGTGCCAGCAGCTTGGGGGTCATGAACACTGAAGCTTTCTTT. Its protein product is CASSLGVMNTEAFF.

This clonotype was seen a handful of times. CDR3 sequence: CASGLDTGRLAKNIQYF. The DNA for the CDR3 is TGTGCTAGTGGTTTGGATACGGGACGGCTAGCCAAAAACATTCAGTACTTC. The chain couples TRBV12-5 to TRBJ2-4; tentatively, D is TRBD1 or TRBD2 (5 bases each). Trimming shortened V by 1 base and J by 0 bases, and 13 bases separated the two germline ends. The CDR3 sequence is 17 residues long. Germline V CDR1 and CDR2: LGHNT, FRNRAP.

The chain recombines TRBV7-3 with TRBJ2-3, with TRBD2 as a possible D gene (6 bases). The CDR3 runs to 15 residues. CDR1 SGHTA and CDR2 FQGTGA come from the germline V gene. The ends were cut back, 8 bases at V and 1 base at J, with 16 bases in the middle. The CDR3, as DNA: TGTGCCAGCGGCTGGGGGGAGTTGGGCACAGATACGCAGTATTTT. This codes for CASGWGELGTDTQYF. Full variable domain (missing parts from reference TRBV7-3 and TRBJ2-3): GAGVSQTPSNKVTEKGKYVELRCDPISGHTALYWYRQSLGQGPEFLIYFQGTGAADDSGLPNDRFFAVRPEGSVSTLKIQRTERGDSAVYLCASGWGELGTDTQYFGPGTRLTVL.

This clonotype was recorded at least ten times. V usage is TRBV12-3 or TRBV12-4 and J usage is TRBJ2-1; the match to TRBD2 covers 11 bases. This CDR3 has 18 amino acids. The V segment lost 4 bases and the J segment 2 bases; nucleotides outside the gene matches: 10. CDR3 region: CASSSDRSGLAAYNEQFF. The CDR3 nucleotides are TGTGCCAGCAGTTCGGACCGATCGGGACTAGCGGCCTACAATGAGCAGTTCTTC.

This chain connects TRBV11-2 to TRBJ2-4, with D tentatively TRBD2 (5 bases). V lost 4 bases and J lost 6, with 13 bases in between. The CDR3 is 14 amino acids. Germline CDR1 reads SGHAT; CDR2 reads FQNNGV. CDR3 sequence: CASSYGVDGNIQYF. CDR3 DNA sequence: TGTGCCAGCAGCTACGGGGTAGATGGAAACATTCAGTACTTC.

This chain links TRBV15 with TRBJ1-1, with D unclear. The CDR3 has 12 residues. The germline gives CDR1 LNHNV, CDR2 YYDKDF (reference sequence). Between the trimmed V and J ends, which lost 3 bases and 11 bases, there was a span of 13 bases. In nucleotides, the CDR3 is TGTGCCACCAGCAGTACACCGGCTAACGCTTTCTTT. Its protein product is CATSSTPANAFF.

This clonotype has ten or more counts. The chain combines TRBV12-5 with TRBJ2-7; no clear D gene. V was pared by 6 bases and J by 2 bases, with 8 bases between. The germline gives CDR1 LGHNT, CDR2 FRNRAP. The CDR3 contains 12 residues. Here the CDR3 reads CASGPRPYEQYF. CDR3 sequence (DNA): TGTGCTAGTGGCCCTCGGCCCTACGAGCAGTACTTC.

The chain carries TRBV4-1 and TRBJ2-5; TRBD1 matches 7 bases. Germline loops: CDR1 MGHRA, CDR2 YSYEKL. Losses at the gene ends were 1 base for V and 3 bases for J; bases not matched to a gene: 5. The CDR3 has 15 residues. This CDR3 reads CASSQGDRVEETQYF. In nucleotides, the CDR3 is TGCGCCAGCAGCCAAGGTGACAGGGTTGAAGAGACCCAGTACTTC.

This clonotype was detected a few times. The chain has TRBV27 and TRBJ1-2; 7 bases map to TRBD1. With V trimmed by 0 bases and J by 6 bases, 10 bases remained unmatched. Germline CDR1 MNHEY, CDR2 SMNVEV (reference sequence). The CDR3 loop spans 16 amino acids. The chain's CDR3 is CASSLSNRGPIHGYTF. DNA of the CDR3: TGTGCCAGCAGTTTATCGAATAGGGGGCCCATCCATGGCTACACCTTC.

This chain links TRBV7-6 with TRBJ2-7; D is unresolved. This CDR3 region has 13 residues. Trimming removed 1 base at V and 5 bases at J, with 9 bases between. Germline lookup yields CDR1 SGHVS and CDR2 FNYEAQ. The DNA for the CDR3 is TGTGCCAGCAGCTTAGGCCAACTCGACGAGCAGTACGTC. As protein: CASSLGQLDEQYV.

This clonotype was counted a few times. This chain's CDR3 is CASSFHTDTQYF. The CDR3 DNA sequence: TGTGCCAGCAGCTTCCACACAGATACGCAGTATTTT. J is TRBJ2-3 and V is TRBV5-4, with D unclear. CDR3 size: 12 residues. The germline V gene has CDR1 SGHNT and CDR2 YYREEE (reference sequence). Trimming pared 2 bases from V and 2 bases from J, leaving 3 bases between.